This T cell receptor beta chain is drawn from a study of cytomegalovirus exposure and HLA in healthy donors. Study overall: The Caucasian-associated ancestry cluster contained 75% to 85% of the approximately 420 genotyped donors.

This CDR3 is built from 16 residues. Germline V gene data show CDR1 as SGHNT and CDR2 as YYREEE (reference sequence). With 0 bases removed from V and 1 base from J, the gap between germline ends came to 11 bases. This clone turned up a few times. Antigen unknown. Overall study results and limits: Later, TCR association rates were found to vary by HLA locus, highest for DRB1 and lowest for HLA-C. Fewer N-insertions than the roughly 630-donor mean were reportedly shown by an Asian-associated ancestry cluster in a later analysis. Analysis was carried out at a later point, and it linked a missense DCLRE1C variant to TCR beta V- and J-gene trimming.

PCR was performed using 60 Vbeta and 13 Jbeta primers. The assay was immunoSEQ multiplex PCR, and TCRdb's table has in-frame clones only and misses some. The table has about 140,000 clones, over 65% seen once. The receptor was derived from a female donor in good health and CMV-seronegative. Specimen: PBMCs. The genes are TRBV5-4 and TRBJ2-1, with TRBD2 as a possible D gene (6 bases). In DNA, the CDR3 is TGTGCCAGCAGCTTGGAGGGAGGTGGATCCTACAATGAGCAGTTCTTC. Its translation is CASSLEGGGSYNEQFF.